This entry is about one TCR beta chain. CDR1 is KGHSH and CDR2 is LQKENI in the germline V gene. The trim removed 1 base at V and 1 base at J, leaving 13 bases unmatched. The CDR3 has 20 amino acids. The assay was immunoSEQ multiplex PCR, and TCRdb's table has in-frame clones only and misses some. The table includes over 100,000 clones, about 70% detected once. This sample is drawn from a study of blood T cell repertoires in COVID-19. The chain joins TRBV18 to TRBJ2-2, with 9 nucleotides matching TRBD2. This receptor was taken from a woman in her 70s with acute or convalescent COVID-19. Sequencing was performed on peripheral blood. The CDR3 sequence: CASSPLTWGSGSLNTGELFF. As DNA, the CDR3 is TGTGCCAGCTCACCACTCACCTGGGGTAGCGGGAGTTTGAACACCGGGGAGCTGTTTTTT. The full variable domain, its missing parts supplied by reference TRBV18 and TRBJ2-2, is NAGVMQNPRHLVRRRGQEARLRCSPMKGHSHVYWYRQLPEEGLKFMVYLQKENIIDESGMPKERFSAEFPKEGPSILRIQQVVRGDSAAYFCASSPLTWGSGSLNTGELFFGEGSRLTVL.